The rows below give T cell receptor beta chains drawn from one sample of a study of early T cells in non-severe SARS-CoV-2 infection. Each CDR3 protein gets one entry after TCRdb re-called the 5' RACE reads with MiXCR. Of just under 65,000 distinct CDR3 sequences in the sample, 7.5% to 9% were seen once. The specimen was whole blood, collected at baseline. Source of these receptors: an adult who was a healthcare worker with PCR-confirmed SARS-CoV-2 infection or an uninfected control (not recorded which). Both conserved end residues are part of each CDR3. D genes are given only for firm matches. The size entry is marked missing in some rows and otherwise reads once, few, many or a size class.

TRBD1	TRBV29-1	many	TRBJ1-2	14	CSVLGQSTNYGYTF	TGCAGCGTCCTGGGACAGTCGACTAACTATGGCTACACCTTC
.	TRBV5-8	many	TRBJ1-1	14	CASSLLATYTEAFF	TGTGCCAGCAGCTTGTTGGCCACCTACACTGAAGCTTTCTTT
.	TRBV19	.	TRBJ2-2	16	CASSIRPPGDTGELFF	TGTGCCAGTAGTATTCGGCCGCCAGGGGACACCGGGGAGCTGTTTTTT
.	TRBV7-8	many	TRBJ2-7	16	CASSFAPPGDGYEQYF	TGTGCCAGCAGCTTCGCCCCCCCCGGGGACGGGTACGAGCAGTACTTC
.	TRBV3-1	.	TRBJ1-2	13	CASSHQGEDGYTF	TGTGCCAGCAGCCATCAGGGTGAAGATGGCTACACCTTC
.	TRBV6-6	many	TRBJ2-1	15	CASTPEITSYNEQFF	TGTGCCAGCACCCCGGAAATAACCTCCTACAATGAGCAGTTCTTC
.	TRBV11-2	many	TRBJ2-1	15	CASSLGPGPVYEQFF	TGTGCCAGCAGCTTAGGCCCCGGACCAGTATATGAGCAGTTCTTC
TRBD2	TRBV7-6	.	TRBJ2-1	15	CASSPGGGGHNEQFF	TGTGCCAGCAGCCCCGGGGGGGGAGGCCACAATGAGCAGTTCTTC
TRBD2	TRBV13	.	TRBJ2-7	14	CASSLTSGMYEQYF	TGTGCCAGCAGCTTAACTAGCGGAATGTACGAGCAGTACTTC
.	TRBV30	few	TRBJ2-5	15	CAWSDRTGVQETQYF	TGTGCCTGGAGTGACCGGACGGGGGTCCAAGAGACCCAGTACTTC
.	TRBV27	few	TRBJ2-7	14	CASSLSFGGGEQYF	TGTGCCAGCAGTTTATCCTTCGGGGGAGGTGAGCAGTACTTC
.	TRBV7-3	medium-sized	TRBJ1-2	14	CASSALLAPYGYTF	TGTGCCAGCAGCGCCTTGCTTGCCCCGTATGGCTACACCTTC
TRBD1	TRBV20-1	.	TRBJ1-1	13	CSARDRVETEAFF	TGCAGTGCTAGGGACAGGGTGGAGACTGAAGCTTTCTTT
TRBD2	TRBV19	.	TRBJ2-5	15	CASRRLAGDQETQYF	TGTGCCAGTAGAAGACTAGCGGGAGACCAAGAGACCCAGTACTTC
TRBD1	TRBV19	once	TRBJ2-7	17	CARSSSTGQSLLREQYF	TGTGCCAGGAGTTCCTCGACAGGGCAATCCCTACTACGCGAGCAGTACTTC
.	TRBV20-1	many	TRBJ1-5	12	CSAGDPAQPQHF	TGCAGTGCCGGGGACCCCGCACAGCCCCAGCATTTT
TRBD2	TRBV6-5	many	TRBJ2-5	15	CASRWASGTGETQYF	TGTGCCAGCAGATGGGCTAGCGGGACTGGAGAGACCCAGTACTTC
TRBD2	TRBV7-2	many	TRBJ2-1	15	CASSRTSGHNNEQFF	TGTGCCAGCAGCCGAACTAGCGGGCACAACAATGAGCAGTTCTTC
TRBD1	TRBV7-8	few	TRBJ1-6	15	CASSPWTGINSPLHF	TGTGCCAGCAGCCCCTGGACAGGAATTAATTCACCCCTCCACTTT
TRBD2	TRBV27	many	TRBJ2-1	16	CASSLDWREGRREQFF	TGTGCCAGCAGTTTAGACTGGCGGGAGGGCCGTCGTGAGCAGTTCTTC
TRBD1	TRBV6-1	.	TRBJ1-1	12	CASCGQVLMAFF	TGTGCCAGCTGCGGACAGGTCTTAATGGCTTTCTTT
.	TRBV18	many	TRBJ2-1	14	CASSGRQRYNEQFF	TGTGCCAGCTCCGGCCGACAGCGCTACAATGAGCAGTTCTTC
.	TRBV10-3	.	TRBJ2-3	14	CAIRKADATDTQYF	TGTGCCATCAGGAAGGCAGACGCCACAGATACGCAGTATTTT
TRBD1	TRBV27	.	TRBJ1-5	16	CASSLPRDSYYQPQHF	TGTGCCAGCAGTTTACCTAGGGACAGCTATTATCAGCCCCAGCATTTT
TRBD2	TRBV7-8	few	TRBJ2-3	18	CASSRGTSGRVSTDTQYF	TGTGCCAGCAGCCGGGGGACTAGCGGGAGGGTTAGCACAGATACGCAGTATTTT
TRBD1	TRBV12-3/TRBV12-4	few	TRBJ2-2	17	CASRLATGGKEFKELFF	TGTGCCAGCAGGTTGGCAACAGGGGGCAAGGAATTCAAGGAGCTGTTTTTT
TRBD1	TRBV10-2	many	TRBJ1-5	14	CASTQGAMNQPQHF	TGCGCCAGCACTCAGGGGGCAATGAATCAGCCCCAGCATTTT
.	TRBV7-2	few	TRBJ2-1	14	CASSLAWGDNEQFF	TGTGCCAGCAGCTTAGCGTGGGGAGACAATGAGCAGTTCTTC
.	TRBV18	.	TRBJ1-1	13	CASSRDPDKMTFF	TGTGCCAGCTCTCGGGACCCCGATAAAATGACTTTCTTT
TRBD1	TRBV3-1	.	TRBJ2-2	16	CASSQARTGNTGELFF	TGTGCCAGCAGCCAAGCCCGGACAGGGAACACCGGGGAGCTGTTTTTT
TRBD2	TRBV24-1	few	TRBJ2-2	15	CATRGLAGDGGELFF	TGTGCCACCCGGGGACTAGCGGGAGATGGCGGGGAGCTGTTTTTT
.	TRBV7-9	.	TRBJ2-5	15	CASSWGSGGKETQYF	TGTGCCAGCAGCTGGGGTAGCGGAGGTAAAGAGACCCAGTACTTC
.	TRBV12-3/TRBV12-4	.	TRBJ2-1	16	CASSLGRGAAYNEQFF	TGTGCCAGCAGTTTAGGACGGGGGGCGGCTTACAATGAGCAGTTCTTC
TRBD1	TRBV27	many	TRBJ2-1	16	CASSLWDRGGHNEQFF	TGTGCCAGCAGTTTATGGGACAGGGGAGGGCACAATGAGCAGTTCTTC
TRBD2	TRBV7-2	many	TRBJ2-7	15	CASSVRLAGDHEQYF	TGTGCCAGCAGCGTAAGACTAGCGGGAGACCACGAGCAGTACTTC
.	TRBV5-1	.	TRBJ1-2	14	CASSLAEANYGYTF	TGCGCCAGCAGCTTGGCCGAAGCTAACTATGGCTACACCTTC
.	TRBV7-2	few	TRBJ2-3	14	CASTFSRGTDTQYF	TGTGCCAGCACCTTCTCCCGGGGCACAGATACGCAGTATTTT
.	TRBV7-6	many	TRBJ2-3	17	CASSLTQGNSNTDTQYF	TGTGCCAGCAGCTTGACCCAGGGTAACTCTAACACAGATACGCAGTATTTT
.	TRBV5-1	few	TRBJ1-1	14	CASSAGTPDTEAFF	TGCGCCAGCAGCGCCGGGACACCTGACACTGAAGCTTTCTTT
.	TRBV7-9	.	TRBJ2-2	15	CASSQKSLNTGELFF	TGTGCCAGCAGCCAAAAGAGCCTAAACACCGGGGAGCTGTTTTTT
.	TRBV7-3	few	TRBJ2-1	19	CASIRRRRRGIVSYNEQFF	TGTGCCAGCATCAGAAGACGGCGGAGAGGGATAGTCTCCTACAATGAGCAGTTCTTC
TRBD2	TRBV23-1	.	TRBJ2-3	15	CASSPRLAGVDTQYF	TGCGCCAGCAGCCCTAGACTAGCGGGAGTAGATACGCAGTATTTT
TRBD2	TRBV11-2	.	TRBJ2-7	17	CASSLVPRSGSSYEQYF	TGTGCCAGCAGCTTAGTCCCCCGGAGCGGGAGTAGCTACGAGCAGTACTTC
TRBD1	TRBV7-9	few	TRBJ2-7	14	CASSAGTDPYEQYF	TGTGCCAGCAGCGCAGGGACAGATCCCTACGAGCAGTACTTC
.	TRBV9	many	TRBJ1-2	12	CASSRSNYGYTF	TGTGCCAGCAGCCGATCTAACTATGGCTACACCTTC
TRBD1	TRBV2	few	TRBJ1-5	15	CASSEDRGRVQPQHF	TGTGCCAGCAGCGAGGACAGGGGGCGAGTTCAGCCCCAGCATTTT
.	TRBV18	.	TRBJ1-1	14	CASSRGAPNTEAFF	TGTGCCAGCTCACGCGGGGCTCCGAACACTGAAGCTTTCTTT